These T cell receptor beta chains were read from a single sample in a study of cytomegalovirus exposure and HLA in healthy donors. Here immunoSEQ multiplex PCR was the method, and the copy in TCRdb shows in-frame clones only, minus some. Of roughly 180,000 clones listed, about four fifths are singletons. Source material: PBMCs. These receptors originate from a man aged 25 to 40 in good health and CMV-seropositive. Each CDR3 is given with its conserved first and last residue.

CASSLNRGRAPYEQYF TRBJ2-7 TRBV27
CASSELVLSPEQYF TRBJ2-7 TRBV2
CSSKGQGPNYGYTF TRBJ1-2 TRBV7-9
CASSAPGGYYGYTF TRBJ1-2 TRBV7-2
CSSSFVAGMNTGELFF TRBJ2-2 TRBV7-9
CASSPWGQGHGYTF TRBJ1-2 TRBV5-6
CASSPSRSTNEKLFF TRBJ1-4 TRBV7-9
CAWSGFLNEQFF TRBJ2-1 TRBV30
CASSEAWENSYEQYF TRBJ2-7 TRBV6-1
CASSDLSGGATSTDTQYF TRBJ2-3 TRBV7-8
CAWSGGGNYGYTF TRBJ1-2 TRBV30
CASSLETASTDTQYF TRBJ2-3 TRBV5-1